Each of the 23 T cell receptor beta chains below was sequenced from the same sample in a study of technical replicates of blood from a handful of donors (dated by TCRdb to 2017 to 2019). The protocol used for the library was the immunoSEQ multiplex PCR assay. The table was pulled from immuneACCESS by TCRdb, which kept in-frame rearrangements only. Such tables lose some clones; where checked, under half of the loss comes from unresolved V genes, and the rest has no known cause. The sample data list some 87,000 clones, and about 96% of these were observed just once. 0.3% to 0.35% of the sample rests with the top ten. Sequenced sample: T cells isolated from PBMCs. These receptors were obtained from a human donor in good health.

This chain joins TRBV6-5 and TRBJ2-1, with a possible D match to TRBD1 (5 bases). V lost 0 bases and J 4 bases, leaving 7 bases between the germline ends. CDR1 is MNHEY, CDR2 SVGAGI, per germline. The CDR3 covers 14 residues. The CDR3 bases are TGTGCCAGCAGTTACTCGGCAGGGTACAATGAGCAGTTCTTC. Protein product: CASSYSAGYNEQFF.

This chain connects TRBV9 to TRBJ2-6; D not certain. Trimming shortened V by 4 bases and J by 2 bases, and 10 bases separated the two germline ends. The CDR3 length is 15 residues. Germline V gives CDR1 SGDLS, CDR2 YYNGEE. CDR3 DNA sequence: TGTGCCAGCAGCTCCAAACTGACTGGGGCCAACGTCCTGACTTTC. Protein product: CASSSKLTGANVLTF.

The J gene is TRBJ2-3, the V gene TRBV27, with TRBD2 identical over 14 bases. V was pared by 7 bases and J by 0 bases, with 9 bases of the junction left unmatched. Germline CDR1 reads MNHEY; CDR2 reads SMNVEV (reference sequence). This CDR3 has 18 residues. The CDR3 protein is CASTGTSGRAPSTDTQYF. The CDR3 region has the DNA TGTGCCAGCACCGGGACTAGCGGGAGAGCCCCTAGCACAGATACGCAGTATTTT.

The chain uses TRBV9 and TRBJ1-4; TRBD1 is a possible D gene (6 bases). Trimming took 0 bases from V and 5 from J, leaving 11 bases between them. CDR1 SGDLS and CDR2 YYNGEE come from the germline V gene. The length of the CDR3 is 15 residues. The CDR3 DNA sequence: TGTGCCAGCAGCGTAGAAGGGACAAGAAATGAAAAACTGTTTTTT. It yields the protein CASSVEGTRNEKLFF.

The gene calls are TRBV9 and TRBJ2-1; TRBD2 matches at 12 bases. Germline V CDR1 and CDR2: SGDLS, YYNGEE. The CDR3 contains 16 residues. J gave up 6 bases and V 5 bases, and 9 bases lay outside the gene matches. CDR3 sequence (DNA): TGTGCCAGCAGTGATAGACTAGCGGGAGAGGTCAATGAGCAGTTCTTC. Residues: CASSDRLAGEVNEQFF.

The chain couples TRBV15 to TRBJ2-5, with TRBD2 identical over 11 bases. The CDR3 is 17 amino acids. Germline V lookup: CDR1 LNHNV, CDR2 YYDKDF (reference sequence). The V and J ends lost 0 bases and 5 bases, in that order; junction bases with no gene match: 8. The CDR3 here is CATSREASGRNWETQYF. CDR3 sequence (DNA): TGTGCCACCAGCAGAGAGGCTAGCGGGAGGAATTGGGAGACCCAGTACTTC.

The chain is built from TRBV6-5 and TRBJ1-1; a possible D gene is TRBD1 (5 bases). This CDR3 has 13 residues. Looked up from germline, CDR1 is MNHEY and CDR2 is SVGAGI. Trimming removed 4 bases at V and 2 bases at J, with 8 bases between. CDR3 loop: CASSWQGNTEAFF. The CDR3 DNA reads TGTGCCAGCAGTTGGCAGGGAAACACTGAAGCTTTCTTT.

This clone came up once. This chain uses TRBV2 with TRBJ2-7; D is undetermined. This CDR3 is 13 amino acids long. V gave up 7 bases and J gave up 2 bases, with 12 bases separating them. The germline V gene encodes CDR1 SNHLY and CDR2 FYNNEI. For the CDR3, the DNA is TGTGCCAGCATGATATACTTCGCCTACGAGCAGTACTTC. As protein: CASMIYFAYEQYF.

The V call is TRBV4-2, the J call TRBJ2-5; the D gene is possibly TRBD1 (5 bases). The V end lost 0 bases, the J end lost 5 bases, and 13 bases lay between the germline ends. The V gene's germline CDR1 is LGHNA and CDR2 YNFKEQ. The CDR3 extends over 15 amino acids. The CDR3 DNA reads TGTGCCAGCAGCCAAGATAAAGGGGCCGGTGAGACCCAGTACTTC. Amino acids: CASSQDKGAGETQYF.

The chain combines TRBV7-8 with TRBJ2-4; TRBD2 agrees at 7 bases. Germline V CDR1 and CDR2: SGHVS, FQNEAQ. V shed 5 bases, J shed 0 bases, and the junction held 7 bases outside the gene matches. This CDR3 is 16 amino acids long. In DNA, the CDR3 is TGTGCCAGCAGCCCCGCGGGGGTATTAGCCAAAAACATTCAGTACTTC. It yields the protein CASSPAGVLAKNIQYF. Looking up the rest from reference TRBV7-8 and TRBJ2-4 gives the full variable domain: GAGVSQSPRYKVAKRGQDVALRCDPISGHVSLFWYQQALGQGPEFLTYFQNEAQLDKSGLPSDRFFAERPEGSVSTLKIQRTQQEDSAVYLCASSPAGVLAKNIQYFGAGTRLSVL.

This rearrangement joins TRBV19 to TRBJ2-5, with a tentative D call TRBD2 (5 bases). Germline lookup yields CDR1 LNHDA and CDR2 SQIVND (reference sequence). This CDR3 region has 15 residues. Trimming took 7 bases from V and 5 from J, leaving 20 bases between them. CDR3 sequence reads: CASKMREGVGETQYF. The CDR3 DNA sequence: TGTGCCAGTAAAATGAGGGAAGGAGTCGGGGAGACCCAGTACTTC.

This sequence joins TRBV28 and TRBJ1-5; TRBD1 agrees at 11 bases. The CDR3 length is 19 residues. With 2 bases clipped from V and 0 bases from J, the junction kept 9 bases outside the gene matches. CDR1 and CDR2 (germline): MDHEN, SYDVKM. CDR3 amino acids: CASSLPDRGLWGSNQPQHF. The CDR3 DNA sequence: TGTGCCAGCAGTTTACCGGACAGGGGGCTCTGGGGTAGCAATCAGCCCCAGCATTTT.

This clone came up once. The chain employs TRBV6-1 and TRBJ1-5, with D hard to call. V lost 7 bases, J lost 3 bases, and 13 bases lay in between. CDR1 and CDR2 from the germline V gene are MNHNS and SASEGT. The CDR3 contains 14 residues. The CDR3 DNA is TGTGCCAGCACCCCAGGTGCGACCAATCAGCCCCAGCATTTT. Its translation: CASTPGATNQPQHF.

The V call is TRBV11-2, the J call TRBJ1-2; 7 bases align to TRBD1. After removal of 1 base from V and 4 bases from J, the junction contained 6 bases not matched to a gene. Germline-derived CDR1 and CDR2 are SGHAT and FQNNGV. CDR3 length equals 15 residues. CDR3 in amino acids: CASSLAFGQAYGYTF. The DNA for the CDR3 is TGTGCCAGCAGCTTAGCGTTCGGACAGGCCTATGGCTACACCTTC.

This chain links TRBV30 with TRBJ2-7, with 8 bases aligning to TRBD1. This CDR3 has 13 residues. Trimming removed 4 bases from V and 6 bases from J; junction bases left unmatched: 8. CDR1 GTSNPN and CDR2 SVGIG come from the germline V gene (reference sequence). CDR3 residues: CAWKAGGFSEQYF. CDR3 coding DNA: TGTGCCTGGAAGGCAGGGGGCTTTTCCGAGCAGTACTTC.

This chain's CDR3 is CSVWTGTGVSEQYF. Written as DNA, the CDR3 is TGCAGCGTATGGACCGGGACAGGGGTATCCGAGCAGTACTTC. The V gene is TRBV29-1, the J gene TRBJ2-7; TRBD1 aligns across 10 bases. The CDR3 is made up of 14 amino acids. Unmatched junction bases numbered 11, after V lost 6 bases and J lost 6 bases. From germline, CDR1 is SQVTM and CDR2 ANQGSEA.

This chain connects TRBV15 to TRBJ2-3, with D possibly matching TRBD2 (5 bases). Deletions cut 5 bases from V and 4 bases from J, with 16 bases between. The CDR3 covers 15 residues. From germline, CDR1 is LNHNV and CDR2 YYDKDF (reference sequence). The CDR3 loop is CATSYSVVPADTQYF. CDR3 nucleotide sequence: TGTGCCACCAGCTATAGCGTGGTTCCCGCAGATACGCAGTATTTT.

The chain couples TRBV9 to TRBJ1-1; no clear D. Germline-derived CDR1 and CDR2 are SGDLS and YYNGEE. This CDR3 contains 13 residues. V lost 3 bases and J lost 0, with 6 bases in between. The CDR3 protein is CASSDPMNTEAFF. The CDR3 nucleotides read TGTGCCAGCAGCGATCCCATGAACACTGAAGCTTTCTTT.

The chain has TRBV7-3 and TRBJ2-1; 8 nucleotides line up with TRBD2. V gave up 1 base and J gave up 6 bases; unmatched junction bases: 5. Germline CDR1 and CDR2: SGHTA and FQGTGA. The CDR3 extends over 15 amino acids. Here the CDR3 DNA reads TGTGCCAGCAGCTTAAGTAGCGGGGTGTTCAATGAGCAGTTCTTC. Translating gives CASSLSSGVFNEQFF. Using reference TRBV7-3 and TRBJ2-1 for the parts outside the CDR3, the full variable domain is GAGVSQTPSNKVTEKGKYVELRCDPISGHTALYWYRQSLGQGPEFLIYFQGTGAADDSGLPNDRFFAVRPEGSVSTLKIQRTERGDSAVYLCASSLSSGVFNEQFFGPGTRLTVL.

Written as DNA, the CDR3 is TGCAGCGTCTCCCCCACTAACACCGGGGAGCTGTTTTTT. Protein: CSVSPTNTGELFF. This chain joins TRBV29-1 and TRBJ2-2; D remains unclear. V lost 6 bases, J lost 2 bases, and 10 bases lay in between. The germline V gene has CDR1 SQVTM and CDR2 ANQGSEA. CDR3 length: 13 amino acids.

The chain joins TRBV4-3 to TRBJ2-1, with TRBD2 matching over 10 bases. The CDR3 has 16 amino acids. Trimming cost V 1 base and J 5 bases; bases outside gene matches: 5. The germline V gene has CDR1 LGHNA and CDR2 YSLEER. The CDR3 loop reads CASSQAALAGNNEQFF. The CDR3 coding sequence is TGCGCCAGCAGCCAAGCGGCACTAGCGGGAAACAATGAGCAGTTCTTC.

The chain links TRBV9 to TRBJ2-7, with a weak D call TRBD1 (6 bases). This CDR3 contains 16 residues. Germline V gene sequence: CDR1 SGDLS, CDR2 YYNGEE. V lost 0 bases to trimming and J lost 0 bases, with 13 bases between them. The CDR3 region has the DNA TGTGCCAGCAGCGTAGGTGGGGGCCTCGGCTCCTACGAGCAGTACTTC. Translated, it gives CASSVGGGLGSYEQYF.

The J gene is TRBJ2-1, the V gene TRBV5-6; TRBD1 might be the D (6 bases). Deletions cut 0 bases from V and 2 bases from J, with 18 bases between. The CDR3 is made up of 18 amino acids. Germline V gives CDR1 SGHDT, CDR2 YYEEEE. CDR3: CASSLEGGQGATYNEQFF. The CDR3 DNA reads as TGTGCCAGCAGCTTGGAAGGGGGTCAGGGTGCTACCTACAATGAGCAGTTCTTC.